This record covers a single TCR beta chain. A few counts support this clonotype. Its antigen is still unknown. Base qualities were left out, and no much larger clone turns up one base away. Receptors were amplified or captured by 5' RACE. The instrument given in TCRdb is NextSeq 500. To allow correction of PCR and sequencing errors, the TCR library protocol tagged every TCR cDNA molecule with a unique molecular identifier. On the authors' methods: TCR identification, UMI-based error correction and CDR3 extraction were all carried out with Decombinator tools. TCRs above a frequency of 2 per 1,000, corresponding to the top 1% of the tumor frequency distribution, were defined as expanded. Renyi diversity was calculated using the R vegan package after each repertoire was subsampled 100 times to 5,000 TCRs. CDR3 similarity networks were built from amino acid triplet string-kernel similarity, with CDR3s being connected when pairwise similarity was above 0.82. The public sequencing data were trimmed at Q25 with fastp and processed into clonotypes with MiXCR by TCRdb, which kept only in-frame beta chains. All rows with the same CDR3 protein become a single entry with the most common DNA and genes. TCRdb, not the original authors, processed these V and J calls. The table for this sample lists fewer than 40,000 distinct CDR3 sequences; 7.5% to 8% of them were counted only once. About 26% of the sample comes from the top ten.

Read against the paper, the sample's time point label means: sample taken at primary tumor resection. Donors were some 67 patients with early-stage, untreated non-small cell lung cancer from the lung TRACERx cohort. Without any cell sorting, TCR sequencing was performed on whole RNA extracted either from tumor and nontumor lung tissue or from cryopreserved PBMC samples. Patients were selected for TCR sequencing only if sufficient RNA was available from at least two tumor regions. V drops 5 bases and J drops 9 bases, leaving 17 bases in between. The CDR3 spans 13 residues, from the cysteine through the phenylalanine. Only the CDR3 part of the read is kept: 39 bases, read in frame from the first base. The germline V gene (reference sequence) sets CDR1 to SGHNT and CDR2 to YYREEE. The record originates from a study of spatial heterogeneity in lung cancer (dated by TCRdb to the late 2010s). For the study in its entirety: More beta-chain than alpha-chain transcripts were consistently detected, likely reflecting higher beta-chain transcript abundance. In the raw uncorrected reads, each unique combination of TCR and UMI appeared more than ten times on average. In non-small cell lung cancer, the study quantitatively compared TCR alpha and beta repertoires across several tumor regions, matched nontumor lung, and blood. At surgery, both alpha and beta chains were TCR-sequenced in 200 to 250 tumor regions, 63 to 65 matched nontumor lung samples and 50 to 60 PBMC samples. The study linked features of the TCR repertoire to counts of nonsynonymous mutations, which were determined by whole-exome sequencing of tumor tissue.

Summary of the overall study and its limitations: Additional single-cell paired TCR alpha and beta sequencing was considered necessary to confirm, at a functional level, the hypothesis that regional TCRs recognize regional mutations. Ubiquitous expanded tumor TCRs were found in blood more often at tumor resection than at routine follow-up.

The sequence links TRBV5-4 to TRBJ2-5; the D gene is unclear. This TCR was sampled from a male donor with early-stage non-small cell lung cancer. The starting material was PBMCs, obtained at surgery. The bases are TGTGCCAGCAGTTCGGACGGGTCCACGGCCCAGTACTTC. Its protein product is CASSSDGSTAQYF.